The subject of this entry is one TCR beta chain. Antigen unknown. This specimen belongs to a study of cytomegalovirus exposure and HLA in healthy donors. Regarding the study as a whole: Reportedly, fewer N-insertions than the approximately 700-donor mean appeared in an Asian-associated ancestry cluster in a later analysis. It was assumed in the presence/absence analyses that sequencing depth was roughly uniform across donors.

The PCR made use of 60 Vbeta and 13 Jbeta primers. Assay: immunoSEQ multiplex PCR; the TCRdb copy retains only in-frame clones and omits some. The table records 150,000 to 200,000 clones, nearly 80% of them present only once. Germline values: CDR1 MDHEN, CDR2 SYDVKM. The ends lost 1 base at V and 4 bases at J; junction bases unmatched: 8. The CDR3 loop spans 16 amino acids. The sequenced material came from PBMCs. The chain uses TRBV28 and TRBJ2-5; TRBD2 aligns across 8 bases. This receptor was taken from a woman aged 50 to 65 in good health and CMV-seropositive. The CDR3 region has the DNA TGTGCCAGCAGTTTATTCTCGGACGGGGGGGGAGAGACCCAGTACTTC. Protein sequence: CASSLFSDGGGETQYF.